This T cell receptor beta chain was recovered during a study of T-cell memory formation after mild COVID-19. TCRdb fed the 5' RACE reads into MiXCR, producing one record per CDR3 protein. Among 92,000 or so distinct CDR3 sequences listed, around 13% were seen once. Study results and caveats: Clones that shrank (day 15 to 85) were balanced CD4/CD8, whereas later expanders leaned CD4+. The finding that pre-infection memory included some responding clones suggested that cross-reactive memory joined.

CDR1 and CDR2 (germline): GTSNPN, SVGIG (reference sequence). The CDR3 runs 13 residues. V lost 2 bases and J lost 6, with 11 bases in between. Remarks on this clonotype: The antigen is unknown.

The clonotype originates from an adult woman who had mild COVID-19 (a few samples of this study predate the infection). Cell type and time point are not known. The source material was PBMCs or a T cell subset sorted from them (not recorded which). This chain uses TRBV30 with TRBJ2-1, with no clear D. CDR3 protein: CAWSQIASNEQFF. CDR3 sequence (DNA): TGTGCCTGGAGTCAGATAGCCTCCAATGAGCAGTTCTTC.